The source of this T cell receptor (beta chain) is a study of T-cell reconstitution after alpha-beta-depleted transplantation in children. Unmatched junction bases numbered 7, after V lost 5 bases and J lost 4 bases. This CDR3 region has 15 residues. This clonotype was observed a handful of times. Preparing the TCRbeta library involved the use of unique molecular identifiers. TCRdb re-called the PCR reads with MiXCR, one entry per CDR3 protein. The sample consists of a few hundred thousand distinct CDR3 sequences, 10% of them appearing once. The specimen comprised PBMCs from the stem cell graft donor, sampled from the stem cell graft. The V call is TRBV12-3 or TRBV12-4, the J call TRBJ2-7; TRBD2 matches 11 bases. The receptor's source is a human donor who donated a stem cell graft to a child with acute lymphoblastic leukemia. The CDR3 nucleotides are TGTGCCAGCAGTCCGACACTAGCGGGGGCTTACGAGCAGTACTTC. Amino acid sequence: CASSPTLAGAYEQYF.